Here is one T cell receptor beta chain with its context. Its target is unknown. CDR1 is MNHEY and CDR2 is SMNVEV in the germline V gene (reference sequence). The V and J ends lost 1 base and 6 bases respectively, with 13 bases between them. The CDR3 sequence is 14 residues long. TCRdb's table, derived via immunoSEQ multiplex PCR, lists solely in-frame clones and lacks some. The table records 150,000 to 200,000 clones, more than 75% of them present only once. This entry is derived from a study of cytomegalovirus exposure and HLA in healthy donors. The study, taken as a whole, reports: Rare TCR sequences dominated, though some public TCRs recurred in many donors. A few chains tied to CMV proved CMV antigen-specific in vitro. Fewer than 200 TCR beta chains were listed as cytomegalovirus-associated.

The J gene is TRBJ2-7, the V gene TRBV27, with D perhaps matching TRBD2 (5 bases). The receptor was derived from a woman between 25 and 40 years old in good health and CMV-seronegative. The sequenced material came from PBMCs. Written as DNA, the CDR3 is TGTGCCAGCAGTTTATACGGAGGACCTGGCGAGCAGTACTTC. Residues: CASSLYGGPGEQYF.